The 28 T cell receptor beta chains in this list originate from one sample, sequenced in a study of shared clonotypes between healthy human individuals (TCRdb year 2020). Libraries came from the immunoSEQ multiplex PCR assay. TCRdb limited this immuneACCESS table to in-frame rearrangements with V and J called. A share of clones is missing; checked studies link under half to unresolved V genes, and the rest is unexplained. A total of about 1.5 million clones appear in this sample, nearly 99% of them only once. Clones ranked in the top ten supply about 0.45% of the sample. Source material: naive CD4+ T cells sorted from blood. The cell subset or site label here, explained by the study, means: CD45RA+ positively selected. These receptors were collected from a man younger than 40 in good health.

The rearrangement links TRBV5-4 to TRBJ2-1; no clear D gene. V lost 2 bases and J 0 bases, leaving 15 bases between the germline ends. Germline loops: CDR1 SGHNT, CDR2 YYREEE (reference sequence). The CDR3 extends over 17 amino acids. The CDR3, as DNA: TGTGCCAGCAGCTTAGCGCCTACCCTCTTCTCCTACAATGAGCAGTTCTTC. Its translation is CASSLAPTLFSYNEQFF.

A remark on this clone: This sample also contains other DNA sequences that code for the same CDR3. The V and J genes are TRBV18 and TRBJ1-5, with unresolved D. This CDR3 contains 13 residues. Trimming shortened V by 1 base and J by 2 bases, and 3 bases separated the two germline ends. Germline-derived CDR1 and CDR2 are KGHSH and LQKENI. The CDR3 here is CASSPRGNQPQHF. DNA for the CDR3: TGTGCCAGCTCACCACGGGGCAATCAGCCCCAGCATTTT. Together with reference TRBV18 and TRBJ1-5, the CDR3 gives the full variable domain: NAGVMQNPRHLVRRRGQEARLRCSPMKGHSHVYWYRQLPEEGLKFMVYLQKENIIDESGMPKERFSAEFPKEGPSILRIQQVVRGDSAAYFCASSPRGNQPQHFGDGTRLSIL.

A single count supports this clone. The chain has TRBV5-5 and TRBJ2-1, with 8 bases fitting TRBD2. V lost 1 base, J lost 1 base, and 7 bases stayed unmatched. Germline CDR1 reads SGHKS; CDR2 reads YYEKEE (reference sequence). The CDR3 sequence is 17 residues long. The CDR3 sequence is CASSLFRGLASYNEQFF. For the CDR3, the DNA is TGTGCCAGCAGCTTGTTTAGAGGACTAGCATCCTACAATGAGCAGTTCTTC.

The CDR3 region is CSVSGRLNTEAFF. The CDR3 DNA sequence: TGCAGCGTTTCTGGACGATTGAACACTGAAGCTTTCTTT. The rearrangement joins TRBV29-1 to TRBJ1-1; D is unresolved. V lost 5 bases and J lost 0, with 10 bases in between. Germline assignment: CDR1 SQVTM and CDR2 ANQGSEA. The CDR3 is made up of 13 amino acids.

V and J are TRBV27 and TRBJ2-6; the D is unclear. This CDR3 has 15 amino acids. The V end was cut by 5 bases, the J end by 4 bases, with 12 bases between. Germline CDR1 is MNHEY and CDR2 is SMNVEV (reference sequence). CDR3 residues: CASSSPAAGANVLTF. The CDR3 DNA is TGTGCCAGCAGTAGCCCCGCGGCGGGGGCCAACGTCCTGACTTTC.

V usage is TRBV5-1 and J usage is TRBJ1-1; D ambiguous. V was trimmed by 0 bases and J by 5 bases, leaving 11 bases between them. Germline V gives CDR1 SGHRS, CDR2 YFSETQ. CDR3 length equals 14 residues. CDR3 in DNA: TGCGCCAGCAGCTTGGCCGCAGGAAGTACTGAAGCTTTCTTT. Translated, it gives CASSLAAGSTEAFF.

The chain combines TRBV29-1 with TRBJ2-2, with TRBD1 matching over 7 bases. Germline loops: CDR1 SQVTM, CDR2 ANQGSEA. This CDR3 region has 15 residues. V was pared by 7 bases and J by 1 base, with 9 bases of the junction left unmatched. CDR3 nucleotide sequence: TGCAGCGCCTTGACAGGGATGTTGAACACCGGGGAGCTGTTTTTT. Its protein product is CSALTGMLNTGELFF.

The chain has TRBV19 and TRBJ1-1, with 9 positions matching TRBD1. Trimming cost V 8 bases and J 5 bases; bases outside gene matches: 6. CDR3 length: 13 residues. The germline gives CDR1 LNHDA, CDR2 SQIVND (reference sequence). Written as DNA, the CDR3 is TGTGCCAGTCAATCCGGGACAGGGACTGAAGCTTTCTTT. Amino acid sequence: CASQSGTGTEAFF.

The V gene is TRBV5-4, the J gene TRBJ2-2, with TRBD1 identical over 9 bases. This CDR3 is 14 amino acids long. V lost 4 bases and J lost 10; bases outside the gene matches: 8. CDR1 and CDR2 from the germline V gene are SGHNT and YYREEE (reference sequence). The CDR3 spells CASSTPTGGEELFF. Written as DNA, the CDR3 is TGTGCCAGCAGCACTCCAACAGGGGGCGAGGAGCTGTTTTTT. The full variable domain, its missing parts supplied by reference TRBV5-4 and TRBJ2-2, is ETGVTQSPTHLIKTRGQQVTLRCSSQSGHNTVSWYQQALGQGPQFIFQYYREEENGRGNFPPRFSGLQFPNYSSELNVNALELDDSALYLCASSTPTGGEELFFGEGSRLTVL.

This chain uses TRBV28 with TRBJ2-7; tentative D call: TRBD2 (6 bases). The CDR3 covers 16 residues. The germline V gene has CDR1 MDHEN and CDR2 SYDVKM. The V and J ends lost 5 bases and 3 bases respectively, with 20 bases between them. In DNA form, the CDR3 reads TGTGCCAGCAGTGATGTAACGGGAGTTTTCTACTACGAGCAGTACTTC. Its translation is CASSDVTGVFYYEQYF.

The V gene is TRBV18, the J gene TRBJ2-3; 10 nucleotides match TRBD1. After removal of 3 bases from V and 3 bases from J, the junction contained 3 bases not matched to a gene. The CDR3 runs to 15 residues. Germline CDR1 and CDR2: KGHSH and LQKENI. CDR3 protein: CASSPGQGLTDTQYF. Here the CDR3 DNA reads TGTGCCAGCTCACCGGGACAGGGGTTGACAGATACGCAGTATTTT.

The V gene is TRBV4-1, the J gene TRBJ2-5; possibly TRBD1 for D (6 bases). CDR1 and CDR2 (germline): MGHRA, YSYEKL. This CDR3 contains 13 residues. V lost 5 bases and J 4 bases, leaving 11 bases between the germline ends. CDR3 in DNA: TGCGCCAGCAGCTTACAGGGATCAGAGACCCAGTACTTC. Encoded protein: CASSLQGSETQYF.

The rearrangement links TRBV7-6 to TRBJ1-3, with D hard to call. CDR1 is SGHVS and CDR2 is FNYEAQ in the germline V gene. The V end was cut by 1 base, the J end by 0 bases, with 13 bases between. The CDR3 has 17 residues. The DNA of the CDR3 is TGTGCCAGCAGCTTAGGGGATTGGGCCGACTCTGGAAACACCATATATTTT. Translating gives CASSLGDWADSGNTIYF. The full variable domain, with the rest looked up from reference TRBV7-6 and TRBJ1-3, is GAGVSQSPRYKVTKRGQDVALRCDPISGHVSLYWYRQALGQGPEFLTYFNYEAQQDKSGLPNDRFSAERPEGSISTLTIQRTEQRDSAMYRCASSLGDWADSGNTIYFGEGSWLTVV.

In DNA form, the CDR3 reads TGTGCCAGCAGTTCCGAATCGGGCGGGGAGCTGTTTTTT. Protein sequence: CASSSESGGELFF. This rearrangement joins TRBV6-1 to TRBJ2-2, with unresolved D. Germline assignment: CDR1 MNHNS and CDR2 SASEGT. CDR3 size: 13 residues. V was shortened by 5 bases and J by 7 bases, with 11 bases between the two germline ends.

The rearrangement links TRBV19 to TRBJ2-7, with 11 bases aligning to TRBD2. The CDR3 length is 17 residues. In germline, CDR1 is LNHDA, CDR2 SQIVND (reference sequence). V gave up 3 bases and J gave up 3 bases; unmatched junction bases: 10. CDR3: CASSMGGVGTSGYEQYF. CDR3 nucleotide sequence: TGTGCCAGTAGTATGGGAGGGGTTGGGACTAGCGGCTACGAGCAGTACTTC. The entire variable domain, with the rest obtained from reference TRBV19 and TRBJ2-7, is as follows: DGGITQSPKYLFRKEGQNVTLSCEQNLNHDAMYWYRQDPGQGLRLIYYSQIVNDFQKGDIAEGYSVSREKKESFPLTVTSAQKNPTAFYLCASSMGGVGTSGYEQYFGPGTRLTVT.

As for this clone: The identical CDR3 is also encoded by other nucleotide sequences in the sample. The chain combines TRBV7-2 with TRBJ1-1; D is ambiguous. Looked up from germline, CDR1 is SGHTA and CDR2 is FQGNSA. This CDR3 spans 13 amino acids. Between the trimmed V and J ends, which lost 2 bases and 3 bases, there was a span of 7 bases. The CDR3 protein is CASSLIGYTEAFF. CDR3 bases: TGTGCCAGCAGCTTAATCGGGTACACTGAAGCTTTCTTT.

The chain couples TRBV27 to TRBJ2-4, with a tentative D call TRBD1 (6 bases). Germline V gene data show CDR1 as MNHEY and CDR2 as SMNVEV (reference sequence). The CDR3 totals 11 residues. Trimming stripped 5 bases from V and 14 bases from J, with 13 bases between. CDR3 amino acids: CASSQRGLEYF. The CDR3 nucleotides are TGTGCCAGCAGTCAAAGGGGGTTGGAGTACTTC.

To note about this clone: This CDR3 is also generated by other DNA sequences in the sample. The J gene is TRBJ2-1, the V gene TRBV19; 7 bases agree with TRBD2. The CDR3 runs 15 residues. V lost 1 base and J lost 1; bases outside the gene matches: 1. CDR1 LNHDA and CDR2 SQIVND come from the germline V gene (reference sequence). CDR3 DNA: TGTGCCAGTAGTATAGCGGGAGGTTCCTACAATGAGCAGTTCTTC. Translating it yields CASSIAGGSYNEQFF.

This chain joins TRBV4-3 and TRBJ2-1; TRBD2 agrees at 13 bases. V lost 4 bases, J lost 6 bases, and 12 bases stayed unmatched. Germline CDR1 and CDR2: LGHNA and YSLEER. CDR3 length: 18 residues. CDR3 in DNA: TGCGCCAGCAGCCGAGGACTAGCGGGAGCTACGGTCCTCAATGAGCAGTTCTTC. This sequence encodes CASSRGLAGATVLNEQFF.

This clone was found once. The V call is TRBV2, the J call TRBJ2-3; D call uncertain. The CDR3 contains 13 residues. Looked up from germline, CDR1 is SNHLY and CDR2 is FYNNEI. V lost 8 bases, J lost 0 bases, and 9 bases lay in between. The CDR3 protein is CASAGSSTDTQYF. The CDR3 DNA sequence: TGTGCCAGCGCCGGTTCGAGCACAGATACGCAGTATTTT.

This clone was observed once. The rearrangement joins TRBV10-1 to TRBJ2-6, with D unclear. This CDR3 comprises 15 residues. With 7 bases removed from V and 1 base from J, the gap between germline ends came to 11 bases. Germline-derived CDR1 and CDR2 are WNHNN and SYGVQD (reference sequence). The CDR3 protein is CASTEGHSGANVLTF. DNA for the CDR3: TGCGCCAGCACCGAAGGGCATTCTGGGGCCAACGTCCTGACTTTC.

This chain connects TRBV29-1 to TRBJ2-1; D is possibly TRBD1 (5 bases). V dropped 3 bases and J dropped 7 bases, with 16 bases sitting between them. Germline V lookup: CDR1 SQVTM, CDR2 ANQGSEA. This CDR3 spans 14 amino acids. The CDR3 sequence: CSVDPGAGYNEQFF. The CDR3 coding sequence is TGCAGCGTTGACCCTGGGGCCGGCTATAATGAGCAGTTCTTC.

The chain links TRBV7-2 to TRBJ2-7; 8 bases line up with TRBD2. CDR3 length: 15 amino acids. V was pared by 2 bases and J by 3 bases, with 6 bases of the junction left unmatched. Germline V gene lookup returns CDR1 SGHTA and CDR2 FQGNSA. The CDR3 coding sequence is TGTGCCAGCAGCTTATTGTCACTAGCGGACTACGAGCAGTACTTC. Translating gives CASSLLSLADYEQYF.

This chain's CDR3 is CSGTGTSTERGLDNEQFF. CDR3 in DNA: TGCAGCGGCACCGGGACTAGCACCGAACGAGGTCTAGACAATGAGCAGTTCTTC. The chain is built from TRBV29-1 and TRBJ2-1; 9 positions agree with TRBD2. Germline loops: CDR1 SQVTM, CDR2 ANQGSEA. This CDR3 has 18 amino acids. Unmatched junction bases numbered 21, after V lost 7 bases and J lost 5 bases.

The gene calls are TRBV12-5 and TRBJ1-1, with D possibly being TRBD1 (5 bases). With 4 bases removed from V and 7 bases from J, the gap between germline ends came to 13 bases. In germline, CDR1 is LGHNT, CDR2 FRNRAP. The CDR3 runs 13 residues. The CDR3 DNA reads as TGTGCTAGTGGTTATGTGGGGCTCGGTGAAGCTTTCTTT. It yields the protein CASGYVGLGEAFF.

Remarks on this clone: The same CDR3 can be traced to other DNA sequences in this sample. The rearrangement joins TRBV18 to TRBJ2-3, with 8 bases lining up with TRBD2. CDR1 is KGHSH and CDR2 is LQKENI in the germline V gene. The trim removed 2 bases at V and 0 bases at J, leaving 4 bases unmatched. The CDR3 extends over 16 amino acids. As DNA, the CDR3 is TGTGCCAGCTCACCAGGGCTAGCGGGTAGCACAGATACGCAGTATTTT. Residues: CASSPGLAGSTDTQYF.

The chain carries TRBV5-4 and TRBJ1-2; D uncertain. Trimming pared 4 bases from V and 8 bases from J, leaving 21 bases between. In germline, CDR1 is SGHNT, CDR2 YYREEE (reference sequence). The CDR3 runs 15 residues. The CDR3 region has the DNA TGTGCCAGCAGCCTGCCGGGGATAAACTCGGGCGGCTACACCTTC. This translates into CASSLPGINSGGYTF.

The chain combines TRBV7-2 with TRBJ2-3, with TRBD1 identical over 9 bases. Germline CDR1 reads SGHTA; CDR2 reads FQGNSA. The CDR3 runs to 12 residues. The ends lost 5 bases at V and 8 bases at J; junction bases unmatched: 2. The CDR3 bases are TGTGCCAGCAGCACACAGGGGGCTACGCAGTATTTT. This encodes CASSTQGATQYF.